This TCR beta chain stems from a study of T-cell memory formation after mild COVID-19 (dated by TCRdb to the early 2020s). Turning to the overall study: Most TCR sequence clusters were specific to one of the two donors. T-cell clones expanding and contracting after mild COVID-19 in a couple of donors were tracked by longitudinal TCRalpha and TCRbeta repertoire sequencing. The cohort comprised two young, previously healthy adult volunteers, one female and one male.

The CDR3 has 14 amino acids, counting the end cysteine and phenylalanine. This entry keeps only the CDR3 DNA: 42 bases, framed from base 1. At the junction V is shortened by 5 bases and J by 1 base, with 9 bases in between. In its sample, this clonotype was seen a few times. Which antigen it targets is not known. There are no base qualities to consult, and no much larger clone falls within one base. Sequencer: Illumina NovaSeq 6000. TCRalpha and TCRbeta cDNA libraries were built by 5'RACE with constant-segment primers, adding sample barcodes and unique molecular identifiers. RNA was extracted from every sample with Trizol reagent. Library amplification was performed in two PCR steps, and a second sample barcode and Illumina TruSeq adapters were introduced in the second step. Libraries were sequenced on an Illumina NovaSeq with 2 x 150 bp paired-end reads. The authors' analysis ran thus. Reads were demultiplexed and collapsed into UMI-guided consensus sequences with migec v1.2.7. Using mixcr v2.1.11, the UMI consensuses were aligned to TRA and TRB V and J templates and assembled into clonotypes. Clonotypes were classified as expanded or contracted when called significant by both edgeR and NoisET, with noise models trained on biological replicates. For edgeR calls, the cutoffs were a false discovery rate-adjusted p below 0.01 and a log2 fold-change threshold of 1. PCA with hierarchical clustering of max-normalized trajectories of the 1000 most abundant clonotypes was used as exploratory dynamics analysis. Separately sequenced CD4+ and CD8+ repertoires were used to assign the CD4 or CD8 phenotype of responding clones. The public sequencing data were trimmed at Q25 with fastp and processed into clonotypes with MiXCR by TCRdb, which kept only in-frame beta chains. Every CDR3 protein is listed once, alongside the most common genes and DNA of its rows. Clone size and V and J calls follow TCRdb, not the original study. Counted in this sample were approximately 190,000 distinct CDR3 sequences; around 18% of them appeared once. 2.4% of the sample rests with the top ten.

Ficoll-Paque density gradient centrifugation was the method used to isolate PBMCs. The investigation overall reported the following: The study included only two mild cases, and larger cohorts that include severe cases with pre-infection samples were judged to be necessary. From day 15 to 85, contracting clones showed balanced CD4/CD8 phenotypes, whereas a second wave of clones that expanded from day 15 to 37 leaned towards CD4+. The detection of some responding clones in pre-infection memory suggests that pre-existing cross-reactive memory T cells joined the SARS-CoV-2 response. Contracting CD4+ clones were found mainly in CM and EM memory subsets, while CD8+ clones were enriched in EMRA. The second-wave clones that peaked on day 37 were not confirmed to be SARS-CoV-2 specific.

This receptor was identified in an adult woman who had mild COVID-19 (a few samples of this study predate the infection). The sample titles of this study are shuffled in the database, so cell type and time point are left out; the donor was told from shared clones. The chain is encoded by TRBV12-3 or TRBV12-4 joined to TRBJ1-5; no D segment can be confidently identified. The material sequenced was PBMCs or a T cell subset sorted from them (not recorded which). CDR3 protein: CASSRVDSNQPQHF. The bases are TGTGCCAGCAGTCGTGTGGACAGCAATCAGCCCCAGCATTTT.